The 31 T cell receptor beta chains reported below all come from one sample, sequenced in a study of blood T cells in healthy people across ages. The use of a sample-barcoded 5' primer and a J-beta primer mix characterized a second PCR of 7 to 11 cycles. TCRdb re-called the 5' RACE reads through MiXCR, storing one row per CDR3 protein. The sample yields about 1,500,000 distinct CDR3 sequences, roughly 40% seen once. The material sequenced was blood. These receptors all come from a woman in her late teens or twenties in good health.

The chain uses TRBV30 and TRBJ2-7; perhaps TRBD2 as D (6 bases). The germline V gene encodes CDR1 GTSNPN and CDR2 SVGIG (reference sequence). The CDR3 totals 14 residues. V shed 0 bases and J shed 4 bases, with 13 bases lying between them. CDR3 DNA sequence: TGTGCCTGGAGTGTAGGGTTCGGGGGTTACGAGCAGTACTTC. This encodes CAWSVGFGGYEQYF.

V gene TRBV20-1 combines with J gene TRBJ2-1; D is possibly TRBD2 (5 bases). Trimming removed 5 bases at V and 5 bases at J, with 16 bases between. Germline-derived CDR1 and CDR2 are DFQATT and SNEGSKA (reference sequence). This CDR3 is built from 14 residues. The CDR3: CSAGYAGSDNEQFF. The CDR3, as DNA: TGCAGTGCTGGATATGCGGGTTCTGACAATGAGCAGTTCTTC.

The rearrangement uses TRBV11-2 and TRBJ2-7; D possibly corresponds to TRBD1 (6 bases). CDR3 length equals 16 residues. Germline V CDR1 and CDR2: SGHAT, FQNNGV. The V end lost 2 bases, the J end lost 5 bases, and 19 bases lay between the germline ends. The CDR3 nucleotides are TGTGCCAGCAGCTTAAGTGGGGGAACAGGGAGCCACGAGCAGTACTTC. Translation gives CASSLSGGTGSHEQYF.

The chain combines TRBV28 with TRBJ2-3; 12 bases line up with TRBD2. V lost 6 bases to trimming and J lost 2 bases; unmatched junction nucleotides: 6. Per the germline V gene, CDR1 is MDHEN and CDR2 is SYDVKM. This CDR3 contains 16 residues. This CDR3 is CASRTSGGRYTDTQYF. The DNA of the CDR3 is TGTGCCAGCAGGACTAGCGGGGGCCGTTACACAGATACGCAGTATTTT.

This chain links TRBV4-1 with TRBJ1-5; 9 nucleotides agree with TRBD1. The CDR3 length is 16 residues. After removal of 0 bases from V and 7 bases from J, the junction contained 7 bases not matched to a gene. Per germline, CDR1 MGHRA and CDR2 YSYEKL. CDR3 amino acids: CASSQETGTGRQPQHF. CDR3 DNA sequence: TGCGCCAGCAGCCAAGAGACCGGGACAGGGCGGCAGCCCCAGCATTTT.

The chain combines TRBV12-3 or TRBV12-4 with TRBJ2-4; D gene uncertain. The V and J ends lost 0 bases and 3 bases respectively, with 21 bases between them. This CDR3 is built from 19 residues. The CDR3 DNA is TGTGCCAGCAGTTTAGCAAGACCTCTGGTTGTGGGTGGCAAAAACATTCAGTACTTC. Translation: CASSLARPLVVGGKNIQYF.

The rearrangement uses TRBV18 and TRBJ2-3; D call uncertain. Germline V CDR1 and CDR2: KGHSH, LQKENI. V lost 0 bases and J 3 bases, leaving 7 bases between the germline ends. The CDR3 contains 14 residues. The CDR3 spells CASSPPMVTDTQYF. The CDR3 DNA is TGTGCCAGCTCACCACCCATGGTAACAGATACGCAGTATTTT.

This clonotype was detected only a few times. The chain employs TRBV7-9 and TRBJ2-3; possibly TRBD2 for D (6 bases). This CDR3 is 15 amino acids long. Germline CDR1 SEHNR, CDR2 FQNEAQ (reference sequence). Trimming stripped 1 base from V and 5 bases from J, with 13 bases between. The CDR3 bases are TGTGCCAGCAGCTTAGAGGCTAGCGTTGGAGATACGCAGTATTTT. It yields the protein CASSLEASVGDTQYF.

This sequence joins TRBV3-1 and TRBJ2-7; 9 bases fit TRBD2. The CDR3 loop spans 15 amino acids. Germline V gene data show CDR1 as LGHDT and CDR2 as YNNKEL (reference sequence). V trimming: 3 bases; J trimming: 6 bases; junction bases outside the gene matches: 9. This CDR3 reads CASSHNSGSAGEQYF. The CDR3 nucleotides read TGTGCCAGCAGCCACAATAGCGGGAGTGCGGGCGAGCAGTACTTC.

The rearrangement uses TRBV3-1 and TRBJ2-1; either TRBD1 or TRBD2 may supply D (5 bases each). Deletions cut 4 bases from V and 9 bases from J, with 16 bases between. The CDR3 loop spans 14 amino acids. Germline assignment: CDR1 LGHDT and CDR2 YNNKEL (reference sequence). The CDR3 nucleotides read TGTGCCAGCAGCCTCGAGAATGGGGCGGGTGAGCAGTTCTTC. Residues: CASSLENGAGEQFF.

V is TRBV6-1 and J is TRBJ1-1, with TRBD1 as a possible D gene (5 bases). The CDR3 extends over 14 amino acids. CDR1 and CDR2 (germline): MNHNS, SASEGT. The V gene lost 5 bases and the J gene lost 11 bases, with 21 bases spanning the gap. In nucleotides, the CDR3 is TGTGCCAGCAGTCCCGGTGGGGGGAACGGGAAGGCTTTCTTT. This codes for CASSPGGGNGKAFF.

The J gene is TRBJ2-7, the V gene TRBV6-5; possibly TRBD2 for D (6 bases). The end of the DNA fits TRBJ2-5 better, so the J call may be wrong. The germline CDR1 and CDR2 sequences are MNHEY and SVGAGI. CDR3 length equals 14 residues. The CDR3 nucleotides are TGTGCCAGCAGTTACCCACTAGCTACGGAGACCCAGTACTTC. It translates to CASSYPLATETQYF.

This clonotype was picked up many times. The V call is TRBV5-1, the J call TRBJ2-7; D gene unclear. V was clipped by 4 bases and J by 2 bases, with 7 bases between them. Looked up from germline, CDR1 is SGHRS and CDR2 is YFSETQ. The CDR3 has 12 residues. CDR3 bases: TGCGCCAGCAGCCTCGAAACCTACGAGCAGTACTTC. It specifies CASSLETYEQYF.

Concerning this clonotype: This likely comes from a read error, as the CDR3 has no conserved phenylalanine or tryptophan at its end. The V call is TRBV11-2, the J call TRBJ2-3; D not resolved. Trimming left V 0 bases short and J 6 bases short, with 7 bases between. CDR1 and CDR2 from the germline V gene are SGHAT and FQNNGV. This CDR3 has 13 residues. This CDR3 is CASSLEAMDTQYL. The DNA of the CDR3 is TGTGCCAGCAGCTTAGAGGCCATGGATACGCAGTATCTT.

This clonotype was counted a few times. The chain carries TRBV5-1 and TRBJ2-7; 8 bases agree with TRBD2. The CDR3 is 16 residues long. The ends lost 4 bases at V and 7 bases at J; junction bases unmatched: 16. CDR1 and CDR2 (germline): SGHRS, YFSETQ. The CDR3: CASSPPRGGSYNEQYF. CDR3 in DNA: TGCGCCAGCAGCCCCCCTCGCGGGGGGTCCTACAATGAGCAGTACTTC.

The rearrangement joins TRBV6-5 to TRBJ2-1, with D perhaps assigned TRBD1 or TRBD2 (5 bases each). Germline loops: CDR1 MNHEY, CDR2 SVGAGI. The CDR3 length is 16 residues. V lost 2 bases to trimming and J lost 0 bases, with 11 bases between them. The CDR3 DNA reads as TGTGCCAGCAGTTACCCGGGACCAGCCTCCTACAATGAGCAGTTCTTC. This codes for CASSYPGPASYNEQFF.

The V gene is TRBV6-5, the J gene TRBJ2-2, with TRBD1 identical over 7 bases. Trimming removed 0 bases from V and 0 bases from J; junction bases left unmatched: 4. From germline, CDR1 is MNHEY and CDR2 SVGAGI. This CDR3 spans 17 amino acids. In nucleotides, the CDR3 is TGTGCCAGCAGTTACTCGATAGGGACAGCGAACACCGGGGAGCTGTTTTTT. Translating it yields CASSYSIGTANTGELFF.

Regarding this clonotype: The junction departs from the called germline gene at one end, perhaps through a read error. J is TRBJ2-5 and V is TRBV7-3; D unresolved. The CDR3 extends over 13 amino acids. Germline V CDR1 and CDR2: SGHTA, FQGTGA. CDR3 nucleotides: TGTACCAGCAGCTCACAAACCCAAGAGACCCAGTACTTC. Amino acids: CTSSSQTQETQYF. Variable domain in full (rest from reference TRBV7-3 and TRBJ2-5): GAGVSQTPSNKVTEKGKYVELRCDPISGHTALYWYRQSLGQGPEFLIYFQGTGAADDSGLPNDRFFAVRPEGSVSTLKIQRTERGDSAVYLCTSSSQTQETQYFGPGTRLLVL.

The rearrangement links TRBV3-1 to TRBJ2-3; 9 positions match TRBD2. From germline, CDR1 is LGHDT and CDR2 YNNKEL (reference sequence). V shed 5 bases, J shed 6 bases, and the junction held 9 bases outside the gene matches. This CDR3 is 15 amino acids long. The CDR3 region is CASSTASGAGDTQYF. The CDR3, as DNA: TGTGCCAGCAGCACAGCTAGCGGGGCAGGGGATACGCAGTATTTT.

This chain connects TRBV11-1 to TRBJ1-1, with D perhaps TRBD1 (6 bases). CDR3 size: 14 residues. Germline V gene lookup returns CDR1 SGHAT and CDR2 FQDESV (reference sequence). Trimming stripped 5 bases from V and 5 bases from J, with 15 bases between. The chain's CDR3 is CASSVGGAGTEAFF. CDR3 DNA: TGTGCCAGCAGCGTGGGGGGCGCGGGGACTGAAGCTTTCTTT.

This clonotype is a singleton in its sample. The chain links TRBV12-5 to TRBJ1-1; the match to TRBD1 covers 7 bases. This CDR3 comprises 17 residues. CDR1 is LGHNT, CDR2 FRNRAP, per germline. J was trimmed by 1 base and V by 0 bases; bases with no gene match: 8. The CDR3 nucleotides are TGTGCTAGTGGTTTGGTACTCACCGGGACAGAGAACACTGAAGCTTTCTTT. This encodes CASGLVLTGTENTEAFF.

V gene TRBV5-4 combines with J gene TRBJ2-1; a weak D match, TRBD2 (6 bases). CDR1 is SGHNT and CDR2 is YYREEE in the germline V gene (reference sequence). CDR3 size: 16 residues. Trimming removed 1 base at V and 2 bases at J, with 13 bases between. As DNA, the CDR3 is TGTGCCAGCAGCTTGACGGGGGAGAAAGCCTACAATGAGCAGTTCTTC. Translating gives CASSLTGEKAYNEQFF.

This clonotype was counted between two and nine times. The CDR3 reads CASSPLLLAGGSETQYF. For the CDR3, the DNA is TGTGCCAGCTCACCCCTACTACTAGCGGGAGGATCGGAGACCCAGTACTTC. This sequence joins TRBV18 and TRBJ2-5; 12 nucleotides align to TRBD2. There are 17 residues in the CDR3. Per germline, CDR1 KGHSH and CDR2 LQKENI. V shed 3 bases, J shed 5 bases, and the junction held 10 bases outside the gene matches.

This clonotype was recorded a few times. This CDR3 reads CASSPSTVTNYGYTF. CDR3 DNA: TGCGCCAGCAGCCCAAGTACGGTGACCAACTATGGCTACACCTTC. This chain uses TRBV5-1 with TRBJ1-2, with D unclear. Germline assignment: CDR1 SGHRS and CDR2 YFSETQ. This CDR3 has 15 amino acids. Trimming cost V 4 bases and J 2 bases, with 15 bases left between them.

The chain has TRBV9 and TRBJ1-2, with D possibly TRBD1 on 6 matching bases. This CDR3 contains 16 residues. Trimming cost V 3 bases and J 3 bases, with 18 bases left between them. In germline, CDR1 is SGDLS, CDR2 YYNGEE. In DNA form, the CDR3 reads TGTGCCAGCAGCGGGGGGGCCTCAGACAGGCACTATGGCTACACCTTC. As protein: CASSGGASDRHYGYTF.

This chain connects TRBV12-3 or TRBV12-4 to TRBJ2-3; no reliable D call. The CDR3 has 13 residues. Deletions cut 4 bases from V and 2 bases from J, with 7 bases between. CDR3 region: CASSSMNTDTQYF. Here the CDR3 DNA reads TGTGCCAGCAGTTCCATGAACACAGATACGCAGTATTTT.

This clonotype was seen a single time. V gene TRBV4-2 combines with J gene TRBJ1-1, with D hard to call. V dropped 1 base and J dropped 1 base, with 10 bases sitting between them. The germline gives CDR1 LGHNA, CDR2 YNFKEQ. CDR3 length equals 15 residues. As DNA, the CDR3 is TGTGCCAGCAGCCAAGTGGTTATCAGGAACACTGAAGCTTTCTTT. It encodes CASSQVVIRNTEAFF.

This clonotype showed up many times. The rearrangement links TRBV27 to TRBJ2-7; tentatively, D is TRBD1 (5 bases). The V and J ends lost 2 bases and 6 bases respectively, with 8 bases between them. Germline V gene lookup returns CDR1 MNHEY and CDR2 SMNVEV (reference sequence). The CDR3 runs to 12 residues. CDR3 protein: CASSLLGREQYF. In DNA, the CDR3 is TGTGCCAGCAGTTTACTGGGGCGCGAGCAGTACTTC.

This clonotype has ten or more counts. Relative to the germline gene, one junction end is altered; a read error may explain this. The chain employs TRBV3-1 and TRBJ1-5, with a possible D match to TRBD1 (6 bases). The CDR3 is made up of 14 amino acids. Germline values: CDR1 LGHDT, CDR2 YNNKEL (reference sequence). DNA of the CDR3: TGCGCCAGCAGCCAACAGGGAGGCAATCAGCCCCAGCATTTT. It yields the protein CASSQQGGNQPQHF.

The J gene is TRBJ2-3, the V gene TRBV6-5; 8 bases match TRBD2. The V gene end was trimmed by 6 bases and the J gene end by 3 bases; junction bases not matched to a gene: 5. CDR3 length equals 14 residues. Germline V CDR1 and CDR2: MNHEY, SVGAGI. The CDR3 here is CASRSGSRTDTQYF. DNA of the CDR3: TGTGCCAGCAGGAGCGGGAGCAGGACAGATACGCAGTATTTT.

Note on this clonotype: The junction departs from germline at one end; a sequencing error may be responsible. The V call is TRBV12-3 or TRBV12-4, the J call TRBJ1-2; no clear D. The CDR3 has 14 amino acids. CDR3 sequence: CAGSFYGENYGYTF. The CDR3 DNA sequence: TGTGCCGGCAGTTTCTATGGCGAGAACTATGGCTACACCTTC.